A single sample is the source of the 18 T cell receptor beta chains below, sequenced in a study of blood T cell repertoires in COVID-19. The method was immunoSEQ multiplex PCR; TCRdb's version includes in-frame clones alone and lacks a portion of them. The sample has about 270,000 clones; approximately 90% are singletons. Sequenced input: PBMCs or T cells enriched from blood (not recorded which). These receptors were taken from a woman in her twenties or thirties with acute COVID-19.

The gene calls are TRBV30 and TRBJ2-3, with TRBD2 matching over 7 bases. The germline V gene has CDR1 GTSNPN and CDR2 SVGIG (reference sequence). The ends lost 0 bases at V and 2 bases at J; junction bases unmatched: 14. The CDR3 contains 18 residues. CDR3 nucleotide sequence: TGTGCCTGGAGTGTAGGGGCCTCGGTCCTAGCGGCCACAGATACGCAGTATTTT. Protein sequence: CAWSVGASVLAATDTQYF.

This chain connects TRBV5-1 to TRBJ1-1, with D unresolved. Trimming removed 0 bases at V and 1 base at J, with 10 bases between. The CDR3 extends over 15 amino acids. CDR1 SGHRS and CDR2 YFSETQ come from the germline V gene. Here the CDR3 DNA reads TGCGCCAGCAGCTTGGTTGTGGCAGAGAACACTGAAGCTTTCTTT. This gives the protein CASSLVVAENTEAFF.

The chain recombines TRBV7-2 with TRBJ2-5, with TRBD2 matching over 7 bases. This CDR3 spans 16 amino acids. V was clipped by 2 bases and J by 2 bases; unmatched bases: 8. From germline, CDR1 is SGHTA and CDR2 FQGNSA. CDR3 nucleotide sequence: TGTGCCAGCAGCTTAAACCAGCGGGAAGTACAAGAGACCCAGTACTTC. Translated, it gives CASSLNQREVQETQYF.

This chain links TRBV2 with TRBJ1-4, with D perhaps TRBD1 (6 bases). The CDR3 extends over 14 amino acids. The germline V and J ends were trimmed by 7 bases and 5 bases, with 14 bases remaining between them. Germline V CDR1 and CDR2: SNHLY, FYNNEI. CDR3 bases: TGTGCCAGCACTCTTAGGCAGGGGAATGAAAAACTGTTTTTT. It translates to CASTLRQGNEKLFF.

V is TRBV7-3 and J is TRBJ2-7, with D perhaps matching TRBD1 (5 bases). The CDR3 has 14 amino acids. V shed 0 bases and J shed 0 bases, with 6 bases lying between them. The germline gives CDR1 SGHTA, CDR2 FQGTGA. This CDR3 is CASSLTGASYEQYF. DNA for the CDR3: TGTGCCAGCAGCTTAACAGGGGCCTCCTACGAGCAGTACTTC.

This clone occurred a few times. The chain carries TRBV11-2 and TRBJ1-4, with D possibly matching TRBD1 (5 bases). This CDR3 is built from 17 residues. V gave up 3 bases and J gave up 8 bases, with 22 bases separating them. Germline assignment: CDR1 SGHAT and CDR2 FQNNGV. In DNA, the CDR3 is TGTGCCAGCAGCTTGAACGTGGACATTGGGGATGGGGAAAAACTGTTTTTT. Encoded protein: CASSLNVDIGDGEKLFF.

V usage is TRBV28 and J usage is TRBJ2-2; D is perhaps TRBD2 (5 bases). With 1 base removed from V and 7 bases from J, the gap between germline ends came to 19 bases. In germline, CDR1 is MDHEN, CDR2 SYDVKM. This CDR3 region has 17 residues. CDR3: CASSLYYLGRGSGELFF. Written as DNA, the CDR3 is TGTGCCAGCAGTTTATACTATTTAGGGCGAGGGAGCGGGGAGCTGTTTTTT. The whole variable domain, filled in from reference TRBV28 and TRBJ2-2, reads DVKVTQSSRYLVKRTGEKVFLECVQDMDHENMFWYRQDPGLGLRLIYFSYDVKMKEKGDIPEGYSVSREKKERFSLILESASTNQTSMYLCASSLYYLGRGSGELFFGEGSRLTVL.

In DNA, the CDR3 is TGCGCCAGCTCCCCTGGACAGGGAGGGGAGCTGTTTTTT. Translating gives CASSPGQGGELFF. The chain joins TRBV10-1 to TRBJ2-2, with 8 nucleotides matching TRBD1. From germline, CDR1 is WNHNN and CDR2 SYGVQD (reference sequence). CDR3 length equals 13 residues. The J segment lost 8 bases and the V segment lost 8 bases, leaving 7 bases of the junction unmatched.

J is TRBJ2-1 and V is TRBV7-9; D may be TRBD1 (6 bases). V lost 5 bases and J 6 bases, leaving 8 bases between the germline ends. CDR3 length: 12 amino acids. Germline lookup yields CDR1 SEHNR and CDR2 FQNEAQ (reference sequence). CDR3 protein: CASSAQGNEQFF. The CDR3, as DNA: TGTGCCAGCAGCGCACAGGGCAATGAGCAGTTCTTC.

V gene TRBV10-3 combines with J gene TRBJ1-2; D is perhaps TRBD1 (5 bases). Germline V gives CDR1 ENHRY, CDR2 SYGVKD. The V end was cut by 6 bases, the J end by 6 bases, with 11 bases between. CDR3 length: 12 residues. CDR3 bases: TGTGCCATCAGGCAGGGAACGGATGGCTACACCTTC. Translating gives CAIRQGTDGYTF.

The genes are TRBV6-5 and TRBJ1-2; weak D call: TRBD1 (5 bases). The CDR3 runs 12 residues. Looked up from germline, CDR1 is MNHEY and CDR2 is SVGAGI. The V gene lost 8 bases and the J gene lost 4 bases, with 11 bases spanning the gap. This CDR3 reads CASGGQGYGYTF. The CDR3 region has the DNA TGTGCCAGCGGAGGGCAGGGCTATGGCTACACCTTC.

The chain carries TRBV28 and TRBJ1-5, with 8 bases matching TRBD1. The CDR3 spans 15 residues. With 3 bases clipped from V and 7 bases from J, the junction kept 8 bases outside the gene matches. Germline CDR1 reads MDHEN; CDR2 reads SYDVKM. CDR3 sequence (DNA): TGTGCCAGCAGTTTCGGACAGGGAAGGTTACAGCCCCAGCATTTT. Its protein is CASSFGQGRLQPQHF.

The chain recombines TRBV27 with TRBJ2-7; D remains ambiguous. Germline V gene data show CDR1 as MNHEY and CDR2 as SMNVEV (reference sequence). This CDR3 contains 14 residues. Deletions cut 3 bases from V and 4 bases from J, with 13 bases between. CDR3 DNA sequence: TGTGCCAGCAGTTTCTTGCACAGCTCTTACGAGCAGTACTTC. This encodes CASSFLHSSYEQYF.

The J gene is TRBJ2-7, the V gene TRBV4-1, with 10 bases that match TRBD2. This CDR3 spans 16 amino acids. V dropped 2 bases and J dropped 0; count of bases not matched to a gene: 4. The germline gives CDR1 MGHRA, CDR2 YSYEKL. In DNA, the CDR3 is TGCGCCAGCAGCCAACTACTAGCGGGATTCTCCTACGAGCAGTACTTC. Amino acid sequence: CASSQLLAGFSYEQYF.

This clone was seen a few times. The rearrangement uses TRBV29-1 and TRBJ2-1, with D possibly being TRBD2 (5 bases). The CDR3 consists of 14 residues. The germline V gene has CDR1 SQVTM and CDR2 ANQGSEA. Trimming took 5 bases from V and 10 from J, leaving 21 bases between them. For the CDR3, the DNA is TGCAGCGTTCTTATTTTCTTACGGGATGAGGAGCAGTTCTTC. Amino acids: CSVLIFLRDEEQFF.

Here the CDR3 reads CASSLSYGGFHEQYF. Here the CDR3 DNA reads TGTGCCAGCAGTTTATCGTACGGAGGGTTCCACGAGCAGTACTTC. The chain recombines TRBV27 with TRBJ2-7; weak D call: TRBD2 (6 bases). Germline assignment: CDR1 MNHEY and CDR2 SMNVEV (reference sequence). CDR3 length: 15 residues. V lost 0 bases and J 5 bases, leaving 14 bases between the germline ends.

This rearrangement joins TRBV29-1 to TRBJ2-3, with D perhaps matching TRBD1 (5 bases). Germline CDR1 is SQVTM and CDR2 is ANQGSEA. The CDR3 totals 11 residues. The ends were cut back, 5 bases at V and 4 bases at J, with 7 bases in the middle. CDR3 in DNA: TGCAGCGTTAAACAGGCAGATACGCAGTATTTT. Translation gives CSVKQADTQYF.

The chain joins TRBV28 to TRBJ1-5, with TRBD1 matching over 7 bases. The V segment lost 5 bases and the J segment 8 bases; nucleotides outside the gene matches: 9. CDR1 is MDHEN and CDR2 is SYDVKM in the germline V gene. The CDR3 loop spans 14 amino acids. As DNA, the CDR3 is TGTGCCAGCAGTCCGGACAGGCAAGAAGAGCCCCAGCATTTT. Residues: CASSPDRQEEPQHF.